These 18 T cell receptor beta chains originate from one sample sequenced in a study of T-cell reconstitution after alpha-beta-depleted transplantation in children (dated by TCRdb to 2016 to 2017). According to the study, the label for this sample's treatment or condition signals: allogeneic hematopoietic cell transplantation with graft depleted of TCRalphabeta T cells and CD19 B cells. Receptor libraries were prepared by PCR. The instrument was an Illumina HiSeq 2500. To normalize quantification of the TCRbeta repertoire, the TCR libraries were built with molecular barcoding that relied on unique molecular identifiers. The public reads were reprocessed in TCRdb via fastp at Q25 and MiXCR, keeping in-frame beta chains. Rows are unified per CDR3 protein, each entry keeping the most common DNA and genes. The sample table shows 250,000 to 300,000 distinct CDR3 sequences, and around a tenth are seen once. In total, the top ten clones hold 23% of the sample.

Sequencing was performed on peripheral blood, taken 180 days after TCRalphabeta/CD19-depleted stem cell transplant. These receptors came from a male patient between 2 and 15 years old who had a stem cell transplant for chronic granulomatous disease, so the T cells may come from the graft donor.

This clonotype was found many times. The CDR3 coding sequence is TGCGCCAGCAGCTGGGGACTAGCGGTCACCGGGGAGCTGTTTTTT. Translation gives CASSWGLAVTGELFF. The J gene is TRBJ2-2, the V gene TRBV5-1; 11 bases are a match to TRBD2. CDR3 length equals 15 residues. The germline gives CDR1 SGHRS, CDR2 YFSETQ. Trimming at V came to 3 bases and at J to 4 bases, leaving 2 bases not matched to a gene. The full variable domain, completed using reference TRBV5-1 and TRBJ2-2, is KAGVTQTPRYLIKTRGQQVTLSCSPISGHRSVSWYQQTPGQGLQFLFEYFSETQRNKGNFPGRFSGRQFSNSRSEMNVSTLELGDSALYLCASSWGLAVTGELFFGEGSRLTVL.

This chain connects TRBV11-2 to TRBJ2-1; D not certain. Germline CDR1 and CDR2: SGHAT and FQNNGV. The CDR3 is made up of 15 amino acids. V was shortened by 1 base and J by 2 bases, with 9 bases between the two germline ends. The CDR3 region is CASSLGRLTYNEQFF. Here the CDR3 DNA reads TGTGCCAGCAGCTTAGGTCGACTGACCTACAATGAGCAGTTCTTC.

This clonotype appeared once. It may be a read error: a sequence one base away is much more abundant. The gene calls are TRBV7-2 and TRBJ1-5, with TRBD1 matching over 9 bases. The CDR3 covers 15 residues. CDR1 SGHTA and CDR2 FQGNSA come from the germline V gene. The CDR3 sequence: CASSSGQGFRQPQLF. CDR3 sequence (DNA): TGTGCCAGCAGCTCGGGACAGGGATTCCGACAGCCCCAGCTTTTT.

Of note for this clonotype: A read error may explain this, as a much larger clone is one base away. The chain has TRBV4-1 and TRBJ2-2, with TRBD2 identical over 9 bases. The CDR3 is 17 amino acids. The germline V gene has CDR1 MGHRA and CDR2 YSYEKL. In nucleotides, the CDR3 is TGCGCCAGCAGCCAATTTGCGGGGGGGGGTAACACCGGGGAGCTGTCTTTT. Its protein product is CASSQFAGGGNTGELSF.

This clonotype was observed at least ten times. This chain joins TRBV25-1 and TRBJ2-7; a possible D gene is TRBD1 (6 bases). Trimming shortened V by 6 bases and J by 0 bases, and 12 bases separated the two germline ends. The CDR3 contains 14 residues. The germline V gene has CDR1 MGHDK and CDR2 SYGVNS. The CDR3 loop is CASSRGLNSYEQYF. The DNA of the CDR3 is TGTGCCAGCAGCAGGGGATTAAACTCCTACGAGCAGTACTTC.

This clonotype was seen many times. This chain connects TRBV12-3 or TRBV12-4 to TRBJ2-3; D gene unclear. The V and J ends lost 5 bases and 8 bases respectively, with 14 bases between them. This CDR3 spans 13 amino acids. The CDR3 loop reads CASSGRAPGTQYF. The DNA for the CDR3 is TGTGCCAGCAGTGGCCGGGCACCCGGTACGCAGTATTTT.

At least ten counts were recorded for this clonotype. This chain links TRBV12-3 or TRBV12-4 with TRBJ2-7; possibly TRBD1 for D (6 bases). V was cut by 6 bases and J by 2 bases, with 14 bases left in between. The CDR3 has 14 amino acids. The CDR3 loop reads CASSQTTGPYEQYF. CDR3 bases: TGTGCCAGCAGCCAGACGACAGGTCCCTACGAGCAGTACTTC.

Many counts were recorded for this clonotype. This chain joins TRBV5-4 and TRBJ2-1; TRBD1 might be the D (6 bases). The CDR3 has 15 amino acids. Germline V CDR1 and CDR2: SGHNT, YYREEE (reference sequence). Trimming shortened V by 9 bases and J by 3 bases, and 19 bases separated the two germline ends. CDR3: CAIAEQGWGYNEQFF. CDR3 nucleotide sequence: TGTGCCATCGCCGAACAGGGCTGGGGCTACAATGAGCAGTTCTTC.

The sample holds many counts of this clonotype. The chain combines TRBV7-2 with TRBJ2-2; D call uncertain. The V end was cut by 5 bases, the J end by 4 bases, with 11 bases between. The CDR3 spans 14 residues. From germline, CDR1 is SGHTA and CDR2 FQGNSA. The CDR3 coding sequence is TGTGCCAGCAGCCTGCGCCTTCTCACCGGGGAGCTGTTTTTT. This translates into CASSLRLLTGELFF.

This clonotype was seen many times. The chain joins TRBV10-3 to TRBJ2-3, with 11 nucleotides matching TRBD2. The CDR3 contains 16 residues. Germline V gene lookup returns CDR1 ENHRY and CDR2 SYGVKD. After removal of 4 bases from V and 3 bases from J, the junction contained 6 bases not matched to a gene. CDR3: CAISAPRLAGTDTQYF. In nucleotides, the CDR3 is TGTGCCATCAGTGCCCCGCGACTAGCGGGGACAGATACGCAGTATTTT.

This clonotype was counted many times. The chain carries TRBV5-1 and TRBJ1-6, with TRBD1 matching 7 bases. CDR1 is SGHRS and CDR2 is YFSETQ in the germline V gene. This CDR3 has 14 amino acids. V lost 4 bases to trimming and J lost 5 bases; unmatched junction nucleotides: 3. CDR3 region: CASSRGRDNSPLHF. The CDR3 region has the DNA TGCGCCAGCAGCAGGGGGCGGGATAATTCACCCCTCCACTTT.

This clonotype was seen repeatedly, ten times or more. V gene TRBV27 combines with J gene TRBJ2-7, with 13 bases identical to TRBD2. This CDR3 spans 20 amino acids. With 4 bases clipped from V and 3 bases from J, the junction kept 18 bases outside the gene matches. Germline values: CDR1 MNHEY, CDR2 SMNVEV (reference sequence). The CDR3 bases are TGTGCCAGCAGTTCCAGGTACTCTCGGACTAGCGGGGGCCACCGCTACGAGCAGTACTTC. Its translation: CASSSRYSRTSGGHRYEQYF.

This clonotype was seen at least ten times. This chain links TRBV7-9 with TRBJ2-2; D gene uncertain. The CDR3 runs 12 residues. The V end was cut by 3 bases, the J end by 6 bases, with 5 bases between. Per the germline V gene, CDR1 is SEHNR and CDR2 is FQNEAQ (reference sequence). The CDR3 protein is CASSFSAGELFF. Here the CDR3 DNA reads TGTGCCAGCAGCTTCTCGGCCGGGGAGCTGTTTTTT. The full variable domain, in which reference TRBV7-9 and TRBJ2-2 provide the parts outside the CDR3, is DTGVSQNPRHKITKRGQNVTFRCDPISEHNRLYWYRQTLGQGPEFLTYFQNEAQLEKSRLLSDRFSAERPKGSFSTLEIQRTEQGDSAMYLCASSFSAGELFFGEGSRLTVL.

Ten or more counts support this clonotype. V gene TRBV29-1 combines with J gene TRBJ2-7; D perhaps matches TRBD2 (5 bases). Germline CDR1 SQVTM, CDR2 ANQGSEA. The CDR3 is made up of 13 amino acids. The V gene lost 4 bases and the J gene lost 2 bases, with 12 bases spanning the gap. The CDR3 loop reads CSVVDGLTYEQYF. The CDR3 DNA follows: TGCAGCGTTGTAGACGGACTTACCTACGAGCAGTACTTC.

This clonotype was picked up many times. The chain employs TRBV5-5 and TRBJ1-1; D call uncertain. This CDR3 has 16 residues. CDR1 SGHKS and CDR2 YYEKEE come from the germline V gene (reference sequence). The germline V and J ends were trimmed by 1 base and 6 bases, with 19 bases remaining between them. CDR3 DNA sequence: TGTGCCAGCAGCTTGTCCCGTTGGCTGATTGGCGCTGAAGCTTTCTTT. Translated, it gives CASSLSRWLIGAEAFF.

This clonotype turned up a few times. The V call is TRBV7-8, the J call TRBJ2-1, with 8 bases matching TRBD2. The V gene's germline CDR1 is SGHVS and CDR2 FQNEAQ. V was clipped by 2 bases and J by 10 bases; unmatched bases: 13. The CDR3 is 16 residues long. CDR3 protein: CASSLSPGGGLREQFF. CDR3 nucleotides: TGTGCCAGCAGCTTATCTCCGGGGGGGGGCCTTCGGGAGCAGTTCTTC. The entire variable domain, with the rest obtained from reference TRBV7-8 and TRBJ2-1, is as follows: GAGVSQSPRYKVAKRGQDVALRCDPISGHVSLFWYQQALGQGPEFLTYFQNEAQLDKSGLPSDRFFAERPEGSVSTLKIQRTQQEDSAVYLCASSLSPGGGLREQFFGPGTRLTVL.

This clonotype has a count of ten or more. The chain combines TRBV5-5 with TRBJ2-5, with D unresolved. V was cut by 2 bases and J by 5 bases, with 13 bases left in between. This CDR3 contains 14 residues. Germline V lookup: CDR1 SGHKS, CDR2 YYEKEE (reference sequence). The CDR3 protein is CASSFFLGRETQYF. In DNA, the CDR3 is TGTGCCAGCAGCTTCTTTTTAGGGCGGGAGACCCAGTACTTC.

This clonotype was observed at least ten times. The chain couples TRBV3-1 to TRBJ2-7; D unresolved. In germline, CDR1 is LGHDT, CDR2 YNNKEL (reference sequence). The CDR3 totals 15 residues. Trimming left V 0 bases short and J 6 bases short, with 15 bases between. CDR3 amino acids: CASSQEILPGGEQYF. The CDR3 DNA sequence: TGTGCCAGCAGCCAAGAAATATTGCCAGGCGGCGAGCAGTACTTC.